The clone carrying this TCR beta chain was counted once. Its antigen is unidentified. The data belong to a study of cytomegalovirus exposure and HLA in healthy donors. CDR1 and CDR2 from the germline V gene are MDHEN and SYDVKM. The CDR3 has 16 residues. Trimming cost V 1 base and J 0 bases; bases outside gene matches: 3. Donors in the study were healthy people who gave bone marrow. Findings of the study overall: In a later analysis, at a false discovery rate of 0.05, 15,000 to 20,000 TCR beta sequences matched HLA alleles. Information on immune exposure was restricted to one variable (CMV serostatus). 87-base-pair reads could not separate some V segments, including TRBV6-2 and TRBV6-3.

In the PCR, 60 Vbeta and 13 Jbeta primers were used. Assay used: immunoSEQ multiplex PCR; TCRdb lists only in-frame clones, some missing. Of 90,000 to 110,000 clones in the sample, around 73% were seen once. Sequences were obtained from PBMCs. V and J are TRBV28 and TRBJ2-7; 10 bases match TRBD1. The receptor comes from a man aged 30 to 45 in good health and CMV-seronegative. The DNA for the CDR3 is TGTGCCAGCAGTTTATTGGGACAGGGGCACTCCTACGAGCAGTACTTC. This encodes CASSLLGQGHSYEQYF.